This record covers a single T cell receptor (beta chain). What it binds is unknown. The data belong to a study of cytomegalovirus exposure and HLA in healthy donors. For the study at large: Unique TCRs numbering some 80 million, obtained from HLA-typed donors, made up an early data release.

Samples came from healthy bone marrow donors. Though probably carrying unrecorded immune exposures, donors were nominally healthy at sampling. Overall study results and limits: Cytomegalovirus-associated TCR beta chains were listed, numbering over 150.

The CDR3 is 13 amino acids. Germline lookup yields CDR1 MGHDK and CDR2 SYGVNS. V lost 4 bases, J lost 8 bases, and 12 bases lay in between. The study ran its PCR with 60 Vbeta and 13 Jbeta primers. Sequencing was performed with immunoSEQ multiplex PCR; in TCRdb, only in-frame clones are kept and a portion is missing. Of approximately 160,000 clones listed, over 80% are singletons. The sample was PBMCs. The rearrangement uses TRBV25-1 and TRBJ2-1, with D perhaps TRBD2 (6 bases). The sequence was obtained from a girl aged 10-17 years in good health and CMV-seropositive. The CDR3 coding sequence is TGTGCCAGCAGTGCCGGGAGAACCGATGAGCAGTTCTTC. Translating it yields CASSAGRTDEQFF.